This passage covers 31 T cell receptor beta chains from one sample sequenced in a study of T cell repertoires in aging, cancer and after chemotherapy. Amplification of TCR beta used genomic DNA extracted from peripheral blood. Rearranged V-D-J TRB sequences were amplified with a mixed TRB-A/B primer pool. MiXCR was run by TCRdb on the multiplex PCR reads, yielding one entry per CDR3 protein. The sample consists of roughly 4,000 distinct CDR3 sequences, about 30% of them appearing once. The sequenced sample was blood. The receptors were sampled from a human donor with a solid tumor.

This clonotype qualifies as medium-sized. The V call is TRBV7-6, the J call TRBJ2-1, with 7 bases identical to TRBD1. Unmatched junction bases numbered 8, after V lost 5 bases and J lost 10 bases. Germline V gives CDR1 SGHVS, CDR2 FNYEAQ. The CDR3 contains 13 residues. The CDR3 bases are TGTGCCAGCAGCCCCCGACAGGGCGGGGAGCAGTTCTTC. Encoded protein: CASSPRQGGEQFF.

The chain couples TRBV28 to TRBJ1-4, with D possibly TRBD1 on 6 matching bases. With 7 bases removed from V and 0 bases from J, the gap between germline ends came to 12 bases. From germline, CDR1 is MDHEN and CDR2 SYDVKM. The CDR3 totals 15 residues. CDR3 bases: TGTGCCAGCATAGGGGGGGATGCAACTAATGAAAAACTGTTTTTT. This gives the protein CASIGGDATNEKLFF.

This clonotype was counted between two and nine times. The V and J genes are TRBV5-4 and TRBJ2-7, with a tentative D call TRBD1 (6 bases). This CDR3 has 13 residues. Trimming shortened V by 3 bases and J by 3 bases, and 10 bases separated the two germline ends. Germline V gives CDR1 SGHNT, CDR2 YYREEE (reference sequence). CDR3 nucleotides: TGTGCCAGCAGCTGGGACAAGTTCTACGAGCAGTACTTC. It is translated as CASSWDKFYEQYF.

A note on this clonotype: This may come from a read error, since a much larger clone is one base off. CDR3 region: CASSLLGGEGETQYF. CDR3 nucleotides: TGTGCCAGCAGTTTACTCGGGGGGGAGGGGGAAACGCAGTATTTT. The V call is TRBV27, the J call TRBJ2-3, with 8 bases fitting TRBD2. CDR3 length: 15 amino acids. V lost 2 bases to trimming and J lost 9 bases; unmatched junction nucleotides: 10. The germline gives CDR1 MNHEY, CDR2 SMNVEV (reference sequence).

This clonotype rates as medium-sized. The rearrangement joins TRBV19 to TRBJ2-7, with D tentatively TRBD2 (6 bases). From germline, CDR1 is LNHDA and CDR2 SQIVND (reference sequence). Trimming stripped 5 bases from V and 2 bases from J, with 16 bases between. The CDR3 is made up of 15 amino acids. The CDR3 DNA sequence: TGTGCCAGTAGTCCCTCCGGGACTCCGCCCTACGAGCAGTACTTC. This codes for CASSPSGTPPYEQYF.

This rearrangement joins TRBV20-1 to TRBJ2-7, with 7 bases identical to TRBD1. Germline values: CDR1 DFQATT, CDR2 SNEGSKA (reference sequence). This CDR3 has 12 residues. The J segment lost 2 bases and the V segment lost 6 bases, leaving 4 bases of the junction unmatched. CDR3 sequence: CSAFGTAYEQYF. CDR3 sequence (DNA): TGCAGTGCCTTCGGGACAGCCTACGAGCAGTACTTC.

The chain combines TRBV7-2 with TRBJ2-1, with D hard to call. CDR1 and CDR2 (germline): SGHTA, FQGNSA. V shed 2 bases and J shed 5 bases, with 4 bases lying between them. The CDR3 is made up of 12 amino acids. In DNA form, the CDR3 reads TGTGCCAGCAGCTTAACCCACAATGAGCAGTTCTTC. Its translation is CASSLTHNEQFF.

This clonotype occurred a few times. J is TRBJ1-2 and V is TRBV20-1, with D possibly TRBD1 on 5 matching bases. Germline CDR1 is DFQATT and CDR2 is SNEGSKA (reference sequence). V lost 2 bases and J 1 base, leaving 11 bases between the germline ends. The CDR3 extends over 14 amino acids. In DNA form, the CDR3 reads TGCAGTGCTAGACCTCCGACAGATAACTATGGCTACACCTTC. Translating it yields CSARPPTDNYGYTF.

This chain joins TRBV28 and TRBJ1-2, with D perhaps TRBD1 (5 bases). CDR3 length equals 12 residues. The germline CDR1 and CDR2 sequences are MDHEN and SYDVKM. Trimming stripped 9 bases from V and 7 bases from J, with 15 bases between. The CDR3: CASTQGIAGYTF. The CDR3 bases are TGTGCCAGTACCCAGGGAATAGCTGGCTACACCTTC.

The rearrangement uses TRBV5-1 and TRBJ2-2, with TRBD1 identical over 8 bases. The germline V gene encodes CDR1 SGHRS and CDR2 YFSETQ. CDR3 length: 16 residues. Trimming took 5 bases from V and 0 from J; bases not matched to a gene: 6. The CDR3 here is CASRRQGLTNTGELFF. CDR3 in DNA: TGCGCCAGCAGGCGACAGGGGCTAACGAACACCGGGGAGCTGTTTTTT.

CDR3 bases: TGTGCCAGCAGCCGGGGCAGGGTTTCACCCCTCCACTTT. It specifies CASSRGRVSPLHF. This rearrangement joins TRBV14 to TRBJ1-6; D is perhaps TRBD1 (5 bases). CDR3 length: 13 amino acids. Trimming took off 4 bases at V and 9 bases at J, with 10 bases between the two ends. Per the germline V gene, CDR1 is SGHDN and CDR2 is FVKESK.

The chain employs TRBV18 and TRBJ1-1; no reliable D call. Between the trimmed V and J ends, which lost 3 bases and 6 bases, there was a span of 11 bases. Germline CDR1 and CDR2: KGHSH and LQKENI. There are 13 residues in the CDR3. The CDR3 is CASSPRNRAEAFF. The CDR3 region has the DNA TGTGCCAGCTCACCCCGCAACAGAGCTGAAGCTTTCTTT.

This clonotype counts as medium-sized. The chain uses TRBV6-5 and TRBJ2-2; D is perhaps TRBD1 (5 bases). The ends were cut back, 2 bases at V and 6 bases at J, with 10 bases in the middle. The CDR3 spans 14 residues. CDR1 and CDR2 (germline): MNHEY, SVGAGI. In nucleotides, the CDR3 is TGTGCCAGCAGTTACAGGGGTTCGGCCGGGGAGCTGTTTTTT. Translation gives CASSYRGSAGELFF.

This clonotype is medium-sized. The CDR3 loop is CASRAGLTGELFF. The CDR3 nucleotides are TGTGCCAGCAGGGCAGGCTTAACCGGGGAGCTGTTTTTT. The genes are TRBV6-5 and TRBJ2-2; D is undetermined. Germline values: CDR1 MNHEY, CDR2 SVGAGI. V lost 6 bases, J lost 5 bases, and 10 bases lay in between. The CDR3 has 13 amino acids.

The chain links TRBV6-5 to TRBJ2-7; D could derive from TRBD1 or TRBD2 (6 bases each). Germline V CDR1 and CDR2: MNHEY, SVGAGI. This CDR3 is built from 16 residues. Between the trimmed V and J ends, which lost 7 bases and 0 bases, there was a span of 19 bases. CDR3 sequence reads: CASTDGRGPSSYEQYF. The CDR3, as DNA: TGTGCCAGCACCGACGGACGGGGGCCGAGCTCCTACGAGCAGTACTTC.

CDR3 sequence: CARDRSDAYEQYF. The DNA of the CDR3 is TGTGCCAGGGACAGGTCAGACGCCTACGAGCAGTACTTC. V gene TRBV6-5 combines with J gene TRBJ2-7; TRBD1 matches at 7 bases. CDR1 is MNHEY, CDR2 SVGAGI, per germline. V lost 9 bases and J lost 2; bases outside the gene matches: 7. The CDR3 has 13 residues.

In this sample, this clonotype turned up a few times. This chain joins TRBV25-1 and TRBJ2-3; 7 bases map to TRBD1. V lost 7 bases to trimming and J lost 6 bases; unmatched junction nucleotides: 7. Germline CDR1 is MGHDK and CDR2 is SYGVNS. The length of the CDR3 is 13 residues. The DNA for the CDR3 is TGTGCCAGCATTATGACAGGGCAGGATACGCAGTATTTT. It is translated as CASIMTGQDTQYF.

The chain employs TRBV5-6 and TRBJ2-7; D is unclear. The CDR3 length is 12 residues. Trimming removed 3 bases at V and 4 bases at J, with 8 bases between. Germline loops: CDR1 SGHDT, CDR2 YYEEEE. The CDR3 loop reads CASSSTDYEQYF. CDR3 sequence (DNA): TGTGCCAGCAGCTCGACTGATTACGAGCAGTACTTC.

The rearrangement joins TRBV5-4 to TRBJ2-7; the match to TRBD1 covers 8 bases. Germline CDR1 SGHNT, CDR2 YYREEE (reference sequence). V trimming: 4 bases; J trimming: 1 base; junction bases outside the gene matches: 7. This CDR3 spans 15 amino acids. The CDR3 spells CASSPGQDASYEQYF. The DNA for the CDR3 is TGTGCCAGCAGCCCGGGACAGGACGCATCCTACGAGCAGTACTTC.

A note on this clonotype: Compared with germline, one end of the junction differs, possibly owing to a read error. The rearrangement joins TRBV28 to TRBJ2-5, with 10 nucleotides matching TRBD2. This CDR3 is 18 amino acids long. Germline V lookup: CDR1 MDHEN, CDR2 SYDVKM. The CDR3 sequence is CAISEPPGASGGAETQYF. Here the CDR3 DNA reads TGTGCCATCAGTGAGCCCCCCGGGGCTAGCGGGGGAGCAGAGACCCAGTACTTC.

In its sample, this clonotype is medium-sized. The V and J genes are TRBV6-1 and TRBJ2-5, with D maybe TRBD1 (5 bases). The germline V gene has CDR1 MNHNS and CDR2 SASEGT. The V gene lost 4 bases and the J gene lost 5 bases, with 8 bases spanning the gap. This CDR3 spans 12 amino acids. The CDR3 DNA follows: TGTGCCAGCAGTGTGCAGGGCGAGACCCAGTACTTC. It yields the protein CASSVQGETQYF.

The chain employs TRBV27 and TRBJ1-4, with TRBD1 matching over 7 bases. The V gene end was trimmed by 5 bases and the J gene end by 0 bases; junction bases not matched to a gene: 9. CDR1 and CDR2 from the germline V gene are MNHEY and SMNVEV (reference sequence). There are 17 residues in the CDR3. CDR3 residues: CASSTGGGPSTNEKLFF. CDR3 nucleotides: TGTGCCAGCAGTACCGGAGGGGGCCCTTCAACTAATGAAAAACTGTTTTTT.

This clonotype is medium-sized. This chain joins TRBV19 and TRBJ2-2; D might be TRBD1 (6 bases). CDR1 LNHDA and CDR2 SQIVND come from the germline V gene (reference sequence). The CDR3 totals 13 residues. Trimming took 5 bases from V and 6 from J, leaving 10 bases between them. Here the CDR3 reads CASSPTGPGELFF. The CDR3 DNA is TGTGCCAGTAGTCCTACAGGGCCCGGGGAGCTGTTTTTT.

This clonotype rates as medium-sized (0.01 to 0.1%). This sequence joins TRBV27 and TRBJ2-3; 8 bases match TRBD2. This CDR3 spans 15 amino acids. J gave up 6 bases and V 3 bases, and 8 bases lay outside the gene matches. Germline assignment: CDR1 MNHEY and CDR2 SMNVEV (reference sequence). Here the CDR3 reads CASSFVGGAWDTQYF. CDR3 in DNA: TGTGCCAGCAGTTTCGTCGGGGGGGCCTGGGATACGCAGTATTTT.

V usage is TRBV24-1 and J usage is TRBJ2-2; D gene uncertain. The CDR3 has 14 amino acids. The germline gives CDR1 KGHDR, CDR2 SFDVKD. Trimming removed 4 bases at V and 4 bases at J, with 9 bases between. The CDR3 nucleotides are TGTGCCACCAGTGACCCGATGACCACCGGGGAGCTGTTTTTT. As protein: CATSDPMTTGELFF.

This clonotype showed up just a few times. A much larger clone lies a single base off, so this may be a read error. The chain is built from TRBV19 and TRBJ1-4; D not certain. V was clipped by 3 bases and J by 0 bases, with 8 bases between them. The CDR3 length is 15 residues. Germline-derived CDR1 and CDR2 are LNHDA and SQIVND (reference sequence). The CDR3 sequence is CASSIPLATNEKLFF. The CDR3 nucleotides read TGTGCCAGTAGTATCCCCCTCGCAACTAATGAAAAACTGTTTTTT.

A single count supports this clonotype. V and J are TRBV7-9 and TRBJ1-4; TRBD1 matches 7 bases. This CDR3 has 15 residues. The J segment lost 0 bases and the V segment lost 5 bases, leaving 3 bases of the junction unmatched. Germline values: CDR1 SEHNR, CDR2 FQNEAQ (reference sequence). The CDR3 DNA reads TGTGCCAGCAGCCCGGGACAGTCAACTAATGAAAAACTGTTTTTT. It translates to CASSPGQSTNEKLFF.

This clonotype was detected a few times. The rearrangement links TRBV7-2 to TRBJ2-5; possibly TRBD1 or TRBD2 for D (7 bases each). The CDR3 spans 15 residues. V was cut by 2 bases and J by 3 bases, with 13 bases left in between. CDR1 and CDR2 (germline): SGHTA, FQGNSA. The CDR3 spells CASSLQRDSKETQYF. CDR3 nucleotides: TGTGCCAGCAGCTTACAGCGGGACAGTAAAGAGACCCAGTACTTC. The full variable domain, rest sourced from reference TRBV7-2 and TRBJ2-5, is GAGVSQSPSNKVTEKGKDVELRCDPISGHTALYWYRQSLGQGLEFLIYFQGNSAPDKSGLPSDRFSAERTGGSVSTLTIQRTQQEDSAVYLCASSLQRDSKETQYFGPGTRLLVL.

This clonotype was seen more than once but under ten times. The rearrangement joins TRBV5-5 to TRBJ1-2; D might be TRBD1 (6 bases). This CDR3 region has 15 residues. The germline CDR1 and CDR2 sequences are SGHKS and YYEKEE (reference sequence). Between the trimmed V and J ends, which lost 0 bases and 2 bases, there was a span of 11 bases. CDR3 loop: CASSLAGANNYGYTF. CDR3 sequence (DNA): TGTGCCAGCAGCTTGGCGGGGGCAAACAACTATGGCTACACCTTC.

Notes on this clonotype: The junction shows a germline mismatch at one end, possibly a read error. This chain joins TRBV10-3 and TRBJ2-3, with a weak D call TRBD2 (6 bases). There are 13 residues in the CDR3. Germline V gene data show CDR1 as ENHRY and CDR2 as SYGVKD. CDR3 coding DNA: TGTTCCATCCGGGGCGGGGGCACAGATACGCAGTATTTT. Its protein is CSIRGGGTDTQYF.

Only a few counts were recorded for this clonotype. V gene TRBV20-1 combines with J gene TRBJ2-2; D is perhaps TRBD1 (6 bases). Germline V lookup: CDR1 DFQATT, CDR2 SNEGSKA (reference sequence). The germline V and J ends were trimmed by 6 bases and 7 bases, with 15 bases remaining between them. This CDR3 region has 13 residues. This CDR3 reads CSAKTGVVGELFF. DNA for the CDR3: TGCAGTGCCAAGACAGGCGTTGTCGGGGAGCTGTTTTTT.